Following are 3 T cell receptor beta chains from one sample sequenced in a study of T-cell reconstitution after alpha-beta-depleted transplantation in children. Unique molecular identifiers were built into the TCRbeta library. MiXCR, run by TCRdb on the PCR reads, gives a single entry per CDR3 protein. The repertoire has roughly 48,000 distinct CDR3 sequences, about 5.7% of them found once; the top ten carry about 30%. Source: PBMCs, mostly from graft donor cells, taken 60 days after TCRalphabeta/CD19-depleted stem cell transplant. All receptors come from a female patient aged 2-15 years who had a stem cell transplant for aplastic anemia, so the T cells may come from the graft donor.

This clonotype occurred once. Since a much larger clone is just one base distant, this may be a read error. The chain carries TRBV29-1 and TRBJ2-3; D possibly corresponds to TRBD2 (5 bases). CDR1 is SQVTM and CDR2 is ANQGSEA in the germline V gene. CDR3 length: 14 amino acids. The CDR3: CSVGAGVATDSQYF. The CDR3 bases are TGCAGCGTTGGGGCCGGGGTGGCCACAGATTCGCAGTATTTT.

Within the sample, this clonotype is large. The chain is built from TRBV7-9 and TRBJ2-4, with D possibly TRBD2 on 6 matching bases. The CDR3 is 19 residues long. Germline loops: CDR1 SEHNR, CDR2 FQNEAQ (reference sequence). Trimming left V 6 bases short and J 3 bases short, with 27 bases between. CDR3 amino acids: CASSFPTGGSGPDKNIQYF. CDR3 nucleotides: TGTGCCAGCAGTTTCCCCACAGGAGGGAGCGGGCCAGACAAAAACATTCAGTACTTC.

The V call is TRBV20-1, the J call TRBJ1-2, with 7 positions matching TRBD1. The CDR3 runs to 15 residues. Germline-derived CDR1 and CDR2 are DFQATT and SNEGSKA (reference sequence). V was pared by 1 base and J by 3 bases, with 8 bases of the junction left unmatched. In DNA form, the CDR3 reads TGCAGTGCTAGAGGGAGGCAGGGGGGCTACTATGGCTACACCTTC. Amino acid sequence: CSARGRQGGYYGYTF.